This entry features one T cell receptor (beta chain) sequence. Its antigen is unknown. A clone one base away is much larger, so this may be a read error. The data originate from a study of T-cell memory formation after mild COVID-19. Points from the study as a whole: The authors did not confirm SARS-CoV-2 specificity of second-wave clones peaking day 37. In pre-infection memory, a portion of responding clones appeared, which suggested that cross-reactive memory joined.

Per germline, CDR1 SGDLS and CDR2 YYNGEE. The CDR3 spans 12 residues. Trimming left V 0 bases short and J 5 bases short, with 4 bases between. TCRdb recomputed calls from the 5' RACE reads with MiXCR, one row per CDR3 protein. The sample gives about 180,000 distinct CDR3 sequences, 18% of which show up once; 3% to 4.5% is in the top ten. The source of this sequence is a man between 18 and 29 years old who had mild COVID-19 (a few samples of this study predate the infection). Cell type and time point are not known. The sequenced material came from PBMCs or a T cell subset sorted from them (not recorded which). V usage is TRBV9 and J usage is TRBJ2-3; D not certain. The CDR3 coding sequence is TGTGCCAGCAGCGTAGATAAAGATACGCAGTATTTT. This translates into CASSVDKDTQYF.